This TCR beta chain was documented in a study of control samples from healthy donors and cancer patients. CDR3 size: 14 residues. V was pared by 0 bases and J by 1 base, with 9 bases between. Germline values: CDR1 GTSNPN, CDR2 SVGIG (reference sequence). Profiling relied on immunoSEQ multiplex PCR, and the TCRdb table lists in-frame clones only, not all of them. The table shows fewer than 100,000 clones, with roughly four fifths occurring only once. The chain has TRBV30 and TRBJ1-1; the D gene is possibly TRBD1 (5 bases). The receptor was derived from a man between 60 and 75 years old in good health. The sequenced sample consisted of blood. CDR3 amino acids: CAWSVRQGNTEAFF. CDR3 sequence (DNA): TGTGCCTGGAGTGTAAGGCAGGGGAACACTGAAGCTTTCTTT.